This T cell receptor (beta chain) was captured by sequencing in a study of cytomegalovirus exposure and HLA in healthy donors. The CDR3 has 13 residues. The V segment lost 2 bases and the J segment 5 bases; nucleotides outside the gene matches: 3. Germline-derived CDR1 and CDR2 are SGHRS and YFSETQ. Method: immunoSEQ multiplex PCR; TCRdb's copy keeps in-frame clones and lacks some. Of more than 140,000 clones detected, about 88% appear once; the ten largest clones hold around 3.4%. Sequenced input: PBMCs. The rearrangement links TRBV5-1 to TRBJ1-1; 7 nucleotides align to TRBD1. This receptor was taken from a woman younger than 30 in good health and CMV-seropositive. The CDR3: CASSFGQVTEAFF. DNA of the CDR3: TGCGCCAGCAGCTTCGGACAGGTGACTGAAGCTTTCTTT.